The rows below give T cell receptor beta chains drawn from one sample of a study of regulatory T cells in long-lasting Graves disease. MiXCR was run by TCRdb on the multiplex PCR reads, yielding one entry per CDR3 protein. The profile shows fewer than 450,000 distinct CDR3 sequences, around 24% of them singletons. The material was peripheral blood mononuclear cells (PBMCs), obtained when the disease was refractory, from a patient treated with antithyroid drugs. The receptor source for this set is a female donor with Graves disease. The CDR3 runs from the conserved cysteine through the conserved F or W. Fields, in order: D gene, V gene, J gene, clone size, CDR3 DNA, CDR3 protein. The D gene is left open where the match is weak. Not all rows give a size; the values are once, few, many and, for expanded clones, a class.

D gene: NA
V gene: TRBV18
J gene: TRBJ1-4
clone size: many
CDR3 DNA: TGTGCCAGCTCACCACCTGATGCAACTAATGAAAAACTGTTTTTT
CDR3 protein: CASSPPDATNEKLFF

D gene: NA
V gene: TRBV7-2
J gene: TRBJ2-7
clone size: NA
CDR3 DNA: TGTGCCAGCAGCCTACGTCGGGTTAGCTCCTACGGGCAGTACTTC
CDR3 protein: CASSLRRVSSYGQYF

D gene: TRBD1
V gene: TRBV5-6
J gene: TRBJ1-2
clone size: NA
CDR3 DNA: TGTGCCAGCAGCATTAGACAGGGGGCCTATGGCTACACCTTC
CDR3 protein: CASSIRQGAYGYTF

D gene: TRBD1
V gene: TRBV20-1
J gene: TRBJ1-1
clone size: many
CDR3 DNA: TGCAGTGCTAGAGCGACAGGGGTAGGTGAAGCTTTCTTT
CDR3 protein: CSARATGVGEAFF

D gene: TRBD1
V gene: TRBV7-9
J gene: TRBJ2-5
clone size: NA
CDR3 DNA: TGTGCCAGCAGCTTTGTGCAGGGGGCAAGAGAGACCCAGTACTTC
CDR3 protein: CASSFVQGARETQYF

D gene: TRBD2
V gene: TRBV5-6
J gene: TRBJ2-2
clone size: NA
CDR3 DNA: TGTGCCAGCTGCCGTGCGGGAGCGAACACCGGGGAGCTGTTTTTT
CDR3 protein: CASCRAGANTGELFF

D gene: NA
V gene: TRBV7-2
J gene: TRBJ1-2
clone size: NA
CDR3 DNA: TGTGCCAGCAGCTTAGCGGGGCAGGGAAATGACGGCTACACCTTC
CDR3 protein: CASSLAGQGNDGYTF

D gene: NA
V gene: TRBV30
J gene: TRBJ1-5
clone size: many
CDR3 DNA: TGTGCCTGGAGGGGAGGCAGTTCATTACCCCAGCATTTT
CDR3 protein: CAWRGGSSLPQHF

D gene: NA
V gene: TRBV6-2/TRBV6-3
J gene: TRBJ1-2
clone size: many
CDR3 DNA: TGTGCCAGCAACCCTACCTCCCTTCACGGCCAAGGCTACACCTTC
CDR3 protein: CASNPTSLHGQGYTF

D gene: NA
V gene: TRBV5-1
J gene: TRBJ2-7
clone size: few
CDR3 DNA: TGCGCCAGCAGCTTGGAATGGCCAGGGGACGAGCAGTACTTC
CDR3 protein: CASSLEWPGDEQYF

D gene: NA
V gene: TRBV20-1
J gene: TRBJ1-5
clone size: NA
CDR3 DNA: TGCAGTGCTGCAAGGGGCGAGGGCAATCAGCCCCAGCATTTT
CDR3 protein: CSAARGEGNQPQHF

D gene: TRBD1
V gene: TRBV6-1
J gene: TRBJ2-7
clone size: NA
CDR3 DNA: TGTGCCAGCAGCGCGACAGGGAACAACGAGCAGTACTTC
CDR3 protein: CASSATGNNEQYF

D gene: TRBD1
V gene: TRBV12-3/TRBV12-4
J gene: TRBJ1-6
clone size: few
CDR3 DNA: TGTGCCAGCAGCCGGGACAGGGAGTCTTCACCCCTCCACTTT
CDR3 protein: CASSRDRESSPLHF

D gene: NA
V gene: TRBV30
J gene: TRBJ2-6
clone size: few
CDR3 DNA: TGTGCCTGTTTAGGTAGGGGCGCTGGGGCCAACGTCCTGACTTTC
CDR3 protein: CACLGRGAGANVLTF

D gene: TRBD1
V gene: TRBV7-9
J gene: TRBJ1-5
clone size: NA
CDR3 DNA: TGTGCCAGCAGCCAAGACAGGGGGCTTGGGAGTAGCAATCAGCCCCAGCATTTT
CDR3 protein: CASSQDRGLGSSNQPQHF

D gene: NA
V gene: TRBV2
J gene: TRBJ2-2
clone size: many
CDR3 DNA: TGTGCCAGCAGTGAACCCGGGACTGGGCTCACCGGGGAGCTGTTTTTT
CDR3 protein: CASSEPGTGLTGELFF

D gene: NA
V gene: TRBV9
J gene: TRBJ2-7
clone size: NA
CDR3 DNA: TGTGCCAGCACCGACAGCACACCCTACGAGCAGTACTTC
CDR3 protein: CASTDSTPYEQYF

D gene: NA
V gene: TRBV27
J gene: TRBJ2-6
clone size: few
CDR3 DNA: TGTGCCAGCAGCCGTTTCAGGGACGCTGGGGCCAACGTCCTGACTTTC
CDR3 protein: CASSRFRDAGANVLTF

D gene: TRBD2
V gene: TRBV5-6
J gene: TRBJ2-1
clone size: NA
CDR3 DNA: TGTGCCAGCAGCTCCTCAGGGTGGGGAGGGATCTACAATGAGCAGTTCTTC
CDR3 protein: CASSSSGWGGIYNEQFF

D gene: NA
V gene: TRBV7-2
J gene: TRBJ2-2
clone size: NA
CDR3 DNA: TGTGCCAGCAGCCGAGGGGGAGGCGGGGAGCTGTTTTTT
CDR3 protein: CASSRGGGGELFF

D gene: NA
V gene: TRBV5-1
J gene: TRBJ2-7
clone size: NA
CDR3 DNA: TGCGCCAGCAGCCCCCTAACAGGGAACGAGCAGTACTTC
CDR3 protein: CASSPLTGNEQYF

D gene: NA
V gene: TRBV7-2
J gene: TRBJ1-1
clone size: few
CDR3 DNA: TGTGCCAGCAGCCGTCCCAGGAACACTGAAGCTTTCTTT
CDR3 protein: CASSRPRNTEAFF

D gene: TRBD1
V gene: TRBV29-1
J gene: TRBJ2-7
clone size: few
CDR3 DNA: TGCAGCGTTGAGACAGGGGGTTTCGACGAGCAGTACTTC
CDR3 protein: CSVETGGFDEQYF

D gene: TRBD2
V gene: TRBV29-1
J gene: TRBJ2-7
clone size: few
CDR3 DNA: TGCAGCGTTGAAAATCTAGCGGGCCACGGGGGCAACGAGCAGTACTTC
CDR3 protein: CSVENLAGHGGNEQYF